This TCR beta chain emerged from a study of CD8+CD57+ T cells in acquired aplastic anemia. Flow cytometry had shown expanded CD8+CD57+ cells in the patients chosen for sequencing. The study profiled TCR beta VDJ and CDR3 using genomic DNA as template. One entry per CDR3 protein, called by TCRdb with MiXCR from the reads. The sample yields about half a million distinct CDR3 sequences, around 30% seen once. The CDR3 is 16 amino acids. Per germline, CDR1 SGDLS and CDR2 YYNGEE. The V segment lost 0 bases and the J segment 4 bases; nucleotides outside the gene matches: 7. This chain connects TRBV9 to TRBJ2-7; 10 positions agree with TRBD2. Sequenced sample: sorted CD4+, CD8+, or CD8+CD57+ T cells (not recorded which) from PBMCs. The source of this sequence is a human donor with aplastic anemia. CDR3 residues: CASSVGVVTSGYEQYF. The CDR3, as DNA: TGTGCCAGCAGCGTAGGGGTCGTGACTAGCGGGTACGAGCAGTACTTC.